The 21 T cell receptor beta chains below come from one sample, sequenced in a study of naive and memory T cell subsets. The beta constant-region primer was an equimolar mix of two oligonucleotides covering TRBC1 and TRBC2. In TCRdb, the UMI-ligation and nested PCR reads were re-called with MiXCR into one record per CDR3 protein. The sample carries about 85,000 distinct CDR3 sequences, less than 15% recorded once. Sequenced material: central memory CD4+ T cells from blood. These TCRs come from a human donor in good health.

By share of the sample, this clonotype is medium-sized. V and J are TRBV12-3 or TRBV12-4 and TRBJ2-1, with D possibly matching TRBD2 (6 bases). Between the trimmed V and J ends, which lost 3 bases and 2 bases, there was a span of 8 bases. The CDR3 has 14 residues. In DNA, the CDR3 is TGTGCCAGCAGTTTTAGCGGAACCTACAATGAGCAGTTCTTC. Protein product: CASSFSGTYNEQFF.

This clonotype was picked up many times. This chain links TRBV27 with TRBJ2-3, with no clear D. Germline V gene lookup returns CDR1 MNHEY and CDR2 SMNVEV (reference sequence). The CDR3 runs to 17 residues. The V and J ends lost 0 bases and 4 bases respectively, with 17 bases between them. In DNA, the CDR3 is TGTGCCAGCAGTTTATCATCATTAAGAGTGGGCCCAGATACGCAGTATTTT. It translates to CASSLSSLRVGPDTQYF.

With regard to this clonotype: A much larger clonotype is one base distant, so this may be a read error. The chain is built from TRBV12-3 or TRBV12-4 and TRBJ1-1; D unresolved. The CDR3 contains 13 residues. Deletions cut 1 base from V and 6 bases from J, with 9 bases between. The CDR3: CASSLEEKAEAFF. In nucleotides, the CDR3 is TGTGCCAGCAGTTTAGAGGAAAAAGCTGAAGCTTTCTTT.

A few counts support this clonotype. V usage is TRBV2 and J usage is TRBJ2-1; no definite D call. This CDR3 has 11 residues. V was clipped by 6 bases and J by 11 bases, with 11 bases between them. The V gene's germline CDR1 is SNHLY and CDR2 FYNNEI. The DNA of the CDR3 is TGTGCCAGCAGGATCTACGGACAGCAGTTCTTC. Amino acid sequence: CASRIYGQQFF.

The gene calls are TRBV9 and TRBJ1-1, with D uncertain. V lost 0 bases, J lost 0 bases, and 9 bases lay in between. Looked up from germline, CDR1 is SGDLS and CDR2 is YYNGEE. The CDR3 spans 15 residues. CDR3 residues: CASSVELGMNTEAFF. CDR3 DNA sequence: TGTGCCAGCAGCGTAGAACTGGGGATGAACACTGAAGCTTTCTTT. Full variable domain (outside the CDR3, taken from reference TRBV9 and TRBJ1-1): DSGVTQTPKHLITATGQRVTLRCSPRSGDLSVYWYQQSLDQGLQFLIQYYNGEERAKGNILERFSAQQFPDLHSELNLSSLELGDSALYFCASSVELGMNTEAFFGQGTRLTVV.

J is TRBJ2-2 and V is TRBV10-3; the match to TRBD2 covers 8 bases. This CDR3 has 13 residues. The trim removed 8 bases at V and 6 bases at J, leaving 5 bases unmatched. Germline V CDR1 and CDR2: ENHRY, SYGVKD. The CDR3 DNA sequence: TGTGCCATCTGCGAGCGGGAGTCCGGGGAGCTGTTTTTT. Protein product: CAICERESGELFF.

This clonotype was counted ten times or more. This chain joins TRBV20-1 and TRBJ2-3, with 7 bases that match TRBD1. Germline CDR1 and CDR2: DFQATT and SNEGSKA (reference sequence). The CDR3 extends over 15 amino acids. V lost 3 bases, J lost 4 bases, and 10 bases stayed unmatched. For the CDR3, the DNA is TGCAGTGCTAGGGACAGGAGAGGGAATGCAGATACGCAGTATTTT. Protein sequence: CSARDRRGNADTQYF.

V and J are TRBV12-3 or TRBV12-4 and TRBJ2-1, with D perhaps TRBD1 or TRBD2 (5 bases each). Between the trimmed V and J ends, which lost 5 bases and 0 bases, there was a span of 14 bases. The CDR3 has 16 amino acids. The CDR3 bases are TGTGCCAGCAGTCAGCCGGCCGGGGCCTCCTACAATGAGCAGTTCTTC. Encoded protein: CASSQPAGASYNEQFF.

CDR3 loop: CATSGTGTGKSEQFF. The CDR3 DNA is TGTGCCACCAGTGGAACCGGGACAGGGAAATCTGAGCAGTTCTTC. The chain recombines TRBV24-1 with TRBJ2-1, with TRBD1 matching 9 bases. Losses at the gene ends were 5 bases for V and 9 bases for J; bases not matched to a gene: 10. The CDR3 extends over 15 amino acids. Germline V lookup: CDR1 KGHDR, CDR2 SFDVKD.

Only a few counts were recorded for this clonotype. The chain couples TRBV15 to TRBJ1-1, with D hard to call. Germline CDR1 reads LNHNV; CDR2 reads YYDKDF (reference sequence). This CDR3 spans 14 amino acids. The V end lost 0 bases, the J end lost 1 base, and 6 bases lay between the germline ends. The CDR3 is CATSRDWQNTEAFF. The DNA for the CDR3 is TGTGCCACCAGCAGAGATTGGCAGAACACTGAAGCTTTCTTT.

The J gene is TRBJ2-7, the V gene TRBV2; the D gene is possibly TRBD1 (7 bases). Trimming shortened V by 7 bases and J by 6 bases, and 19 bases separated the two germline ends. The CDR3 is 14 residues long. CDR1 and CDR2 from the germline V gene are SNHLY and FYNNEI. The CDR3: CASKLRGAGGEQYF. CDR3 in DNA: TGTGCCAGCAAACTCAGGGGGGCTGGCGGCGAGCAGTACTTC. Full variable domain (rest looked up from reference TRBV2 and TRBJ2-7): EPEVTQTPSHQVTQMGQEVILRCVPISNHLYFYWYRQILGQKVEFLVSFYNNEISEKSEIFDDQFSVERPDGSNFTLKIRSTKLEDSAMYFCASKLRGAGGEQYFGPGTRLTVT.

This clonotype has just a few counts. V and J are TRBV7-6 and TRBJ2-3, with D tentatively TRBD1 or TRBD2 (5 bases each). Germline loops: CDR1 SGHVS, CDR2 FNYEAQ. The CDR3 has 14 residues. The V end was cut by 7 bases, the J end by 6 bases, with 17 bases between. CDR3 DNA sequence: TGTGCCAGCACCCCCCGTTTCGGGGCCGATACGCAGTATTTT. Translated: CASTPRFGADTQYF. Full variable domain (missing parts from reference TRBV7-6 and TRBJ2-3): GAGVSQSPRYKVTKRGQDVALRCDPISGHVSLYWYRQALGQGPEFLTYFNYEAQQDKSGLPNDRFSAERPEGSISTLTIQRTEQRDSAMYRCASTPRFGADTQYFGPGTRLTVL.

Only a few counts were recorded for this clonotype. The chain recombines TRBV4-2 with TRBJ2-3, with 9 bases matching TRBD2. There are 15 residues in the CDR3. The ends lost 8 bases at V and 4 bases at J; junction bases unmatched: 10. CDR1 and CDR2 (germline): LGHNA, YNFKEQ. CDR3 sequence: CASDEAGGLPDTQYF. In DNA, the CDR3 is TGTGCCAGCGACGAAGCGGGAGGTTTGCCAGATACGCAGTATTTT.

The chain recombines TRBV7-8 with TRBJ1-1, with TRBD1 identical over 8 bases. The ends lost 3 bases at V and 2 bases at J; junction bases unmatched: 11. Germline CDR1 is SGHVS and CDR2 is FQNEAQ. The CDR3 covers 17 residues. Written as DNA, the CDR3 is TGTGCCAGCAGCTTCTGGACAGGGATGGGGCCAAACACTGAAGCTTTCTTT. It translates to CASSFWTGMGPNTEAFF.

This sequence joins TRBV6-2 or TRBV6-3 and TRBJ1-1; D is perhaps TRBD1 (6 bases). This CDR3 has 15 amino acids. V dropped 8 bases and J dropped 0 bases, with 16 bases sitting between them. CDR1 and CDR2 (germline): MNHEY, SVGEGT. The CDR3 DNA reads as TGTGCCAGCCTCCTTAACAGGGCCATGAACACTGAAGCTTTCTTT. This sequence encodes CASLLNRAMNTEAFF.

The V gene is TRBV28, the J gene TRBJ1-3, with a tentative D call TRBD1 (6 bases). Germline loops: CDR1 MDHEN, CDR2 SYDVKM. The CDR3 is 15 residues long. Trimming cost V 2 bases and J 0 bases, with 8 bases left between them. The CDR3 region is CASSLDRSSGNTIYF. CDR3 nucleotide sequence: TGTGCCAGCAGTTTAGACAGGAGCTCTGGAAACACCATATATTTT.

V and J are TRBV12-3 or TRBV12-4 and TRBJ2-5; tentative D call: TRBD2 (6 bases). The V gene lost 6 bases and the J gene lost 2 bases, with 10 bases spanning the gap. This CDR3 is 13 amino acids long. CDR3 region: CASRGTGQETQYF. Here the CDR3 DNA reads TGTGCCAGCAGAGGGACTGGACAAGAGACCCAGTACTTC.

The chain couples TRBV29-1 to TRBJ1-2; the match to TRBD1 covers 9 bases. The CDR3 has 13 residues. CDR1 is SQVTM, CDR2 ANQGSEA, per germline. V was clipped by 6 bases and J by 7 bases; unmatched bases: 9. The CDR3 DNA reads as TGCAGCGTGGAGGGACAGGGAAGAGGTGGCTACACCTTC. Translation: CSVEGQGRGGYTF.

CDR3 in amino acids: CASRGTGGVSPLHF. CDR3 bases: TGTGCCAGCAGAGGGACAGGGGGCGTATCACCCCTCCACTTT. J is TRBJ1-6 and V is TRBV27; TRBD1 agrees at 12 bases. Unmatched junction bases numbered 4, after V lost 6 bases and J lost 10 bases. This CDR3 contains 14 residues. CDR1 and CDR2 from the germline V gene are MNHEY and SMNVEV (reference sequence).

This clonotype was found a few times. The J gene is TRBJ2-5, the V gene TRBV12-3 or TRBV12-4; maybe TRBD1 (5 bases). The CDR3 spans 14 residues. Trimming pared 9 bases from V and 2 bases from J, leaving 16 bases between. CDR3 bases: TGTGCCAGTTCTCAGGGTACCCTACAAGAGACCCAGTACTTC. As protein: CASSQGTLQETQYF.

This clonotype showed up many times. The V and J genes are TRBV20-1 and TRBJ2-2; D remains unclear. Germline CDR1 is DFQATT and CDR2 is SNEGSKA (reference sequence). This CDR3 comprises 13 residues. With 5 bases removed from V and 0 bases from J, the gap between germline ends came to 7 bases. In DNA form, the CDR3 reads TGCAGTGCTGTTTCCCCGAACACCGGGGAGCTGTTTTTT. Its translation: CSAVSPNTGELFF.